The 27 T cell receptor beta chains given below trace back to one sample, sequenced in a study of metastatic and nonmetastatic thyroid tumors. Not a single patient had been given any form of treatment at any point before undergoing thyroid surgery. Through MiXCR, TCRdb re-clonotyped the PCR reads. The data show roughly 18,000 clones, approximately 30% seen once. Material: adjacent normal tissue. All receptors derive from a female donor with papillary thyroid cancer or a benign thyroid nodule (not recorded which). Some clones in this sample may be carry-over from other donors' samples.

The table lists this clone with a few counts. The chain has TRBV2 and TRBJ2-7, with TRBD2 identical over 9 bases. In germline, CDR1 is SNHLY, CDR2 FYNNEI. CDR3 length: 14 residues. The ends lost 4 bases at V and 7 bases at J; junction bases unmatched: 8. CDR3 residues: CASSALAGALEQYF. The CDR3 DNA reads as TGTGCCAGCAGTGCGTTAGCGGGGGCTTTGGAGCAGTACTTC. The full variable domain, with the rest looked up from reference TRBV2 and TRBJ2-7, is EPEVTQTPSHQVTQMGQEVILRCVPISNHLYFYWYRQILGQKVEFLVSFYNNEISEKSEIFDDQFSVERPDGSNFTLKIRSTKLEDSAMYFCASSALAGALEQYFGPGTRLTVT.

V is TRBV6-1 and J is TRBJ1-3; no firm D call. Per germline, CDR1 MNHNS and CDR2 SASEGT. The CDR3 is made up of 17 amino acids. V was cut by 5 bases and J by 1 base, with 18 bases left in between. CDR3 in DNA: TGTGCCAGCAGTCCCCGGCCCCGACGTTTTTCTGGAAACACCATATATTTT. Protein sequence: CASSPRPRRFSGNTIYF.

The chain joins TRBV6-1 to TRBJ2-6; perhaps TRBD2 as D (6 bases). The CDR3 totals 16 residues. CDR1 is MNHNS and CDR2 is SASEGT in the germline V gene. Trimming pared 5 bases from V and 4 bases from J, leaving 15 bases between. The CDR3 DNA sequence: TGTGCCAGCAGTCAGGTGGCCGGGAGAGGGGCCAACGTCCTGACTTTC. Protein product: CASSQVAGRGANVLTF.

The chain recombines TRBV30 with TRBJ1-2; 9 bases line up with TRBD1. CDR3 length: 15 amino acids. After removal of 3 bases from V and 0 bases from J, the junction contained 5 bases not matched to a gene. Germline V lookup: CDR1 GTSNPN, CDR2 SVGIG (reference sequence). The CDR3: CAWRGQGSSNYGYTF. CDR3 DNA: TGTGCCTGGAGGGGACAGGGAAGCTCTAACTATGGCTACACCTTC.

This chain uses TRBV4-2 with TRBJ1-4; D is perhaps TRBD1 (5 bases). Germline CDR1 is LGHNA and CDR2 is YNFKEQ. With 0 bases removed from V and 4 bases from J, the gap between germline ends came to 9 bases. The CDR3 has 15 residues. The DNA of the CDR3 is TGTGCCAGCAGCCAAGAACAAGGGGTTAATGAAAAACTGTTTTTT. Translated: CASSQEQGVNEKLFF.

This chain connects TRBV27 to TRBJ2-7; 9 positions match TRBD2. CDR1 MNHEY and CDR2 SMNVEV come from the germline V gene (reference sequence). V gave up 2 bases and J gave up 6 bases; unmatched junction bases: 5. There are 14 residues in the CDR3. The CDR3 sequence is CASSLAGGRSEQYF. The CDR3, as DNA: TGTGCCAGCAGTTTAGCGGGAGGGCGAAGCGAGCAGTACTTC.

CDR3 residues: CASSSTDRGGYTF. CDR3 nucleotide sequence: TGTGCCAGCAGTTCCACTGACAGGGGTGGCTACACCTTC. The V call is TRBV12-3 or TRBV12-4, the J call TRBJ1-2; 8 bases match TRBD1. CDR3 length: 13 amino acids. Trimming cost V 4 bases and J 7 bases; bases outside gene matches: 5.

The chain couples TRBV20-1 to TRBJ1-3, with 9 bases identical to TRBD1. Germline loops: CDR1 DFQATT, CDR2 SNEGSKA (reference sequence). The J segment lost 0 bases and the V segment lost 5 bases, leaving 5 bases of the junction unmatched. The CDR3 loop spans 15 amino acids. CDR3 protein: CSAETGGPSGNTIYF. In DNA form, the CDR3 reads TGCAGTGCTGAAACAGGGGGCCCCTCTGGAAACACCATATATTTT.

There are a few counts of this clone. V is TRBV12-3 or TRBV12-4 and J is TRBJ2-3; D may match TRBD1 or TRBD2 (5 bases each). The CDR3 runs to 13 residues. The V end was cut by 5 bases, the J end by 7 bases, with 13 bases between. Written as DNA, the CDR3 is TGTGCCAGCAGTGGTTTTGGGGGTCATACGCAGTATTTT. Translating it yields CASSGFGGHTQYF.

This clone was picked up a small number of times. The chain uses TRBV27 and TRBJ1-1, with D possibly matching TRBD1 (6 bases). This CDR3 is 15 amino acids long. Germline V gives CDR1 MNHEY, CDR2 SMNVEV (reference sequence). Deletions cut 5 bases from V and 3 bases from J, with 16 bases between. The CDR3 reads CASSALQGWDTEAFF. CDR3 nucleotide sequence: TGTGCCAGCAGTGCCCTACAGGGATGGGACACTGAAGCTTTCTTT.

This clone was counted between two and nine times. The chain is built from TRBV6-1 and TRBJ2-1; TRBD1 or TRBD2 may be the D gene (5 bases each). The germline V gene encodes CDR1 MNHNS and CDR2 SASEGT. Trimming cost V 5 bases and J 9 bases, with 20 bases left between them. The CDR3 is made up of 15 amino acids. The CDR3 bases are TGTGCCAGCAGTATGACCGGGACCGGACCGCCTGAGCAGTTCTTC. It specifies CASSMTGTGPPEQFF.

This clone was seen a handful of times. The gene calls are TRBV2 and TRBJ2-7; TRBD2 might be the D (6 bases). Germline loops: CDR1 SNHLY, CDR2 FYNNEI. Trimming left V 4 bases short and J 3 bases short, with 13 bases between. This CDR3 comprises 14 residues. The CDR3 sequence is CASSGEVTVYEQYF. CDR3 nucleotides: TGTGCCAGCAGTGGGGAGGTAACGGTCTACGAGCAGTACTTC. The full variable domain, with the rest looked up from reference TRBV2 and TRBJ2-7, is EPEVTQTPSHQVTQMGQEVILRCVPISNHLYFYWYRQILGQKVEFLVSFYNNEISEKSEIFDDQFSVERPDGSNFTLKIRSTKLEDSAMYFCASSGEVTVYEQYFGPGTRLTVT.

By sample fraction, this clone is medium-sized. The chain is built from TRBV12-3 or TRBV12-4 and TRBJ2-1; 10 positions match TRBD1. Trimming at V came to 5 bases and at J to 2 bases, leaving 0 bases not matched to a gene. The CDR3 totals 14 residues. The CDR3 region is CASSDRGPYNEQFF. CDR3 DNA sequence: TGTGCCAGCAGTGACAGGGGGCCCTACAATGAGCAGTTCTTC.

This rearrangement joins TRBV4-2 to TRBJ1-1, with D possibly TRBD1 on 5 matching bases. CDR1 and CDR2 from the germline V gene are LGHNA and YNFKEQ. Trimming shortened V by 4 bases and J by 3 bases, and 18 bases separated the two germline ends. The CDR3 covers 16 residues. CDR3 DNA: TGTGCCAGCAGCCCGTCGGGGCCCCTCGGAGACACTGAAGCTTTCTTT. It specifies CASSPSGPLGDTEAFF.

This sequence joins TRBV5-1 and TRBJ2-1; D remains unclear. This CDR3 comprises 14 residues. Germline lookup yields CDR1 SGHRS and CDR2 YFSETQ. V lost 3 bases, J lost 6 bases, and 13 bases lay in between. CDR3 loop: CASSSSVRGNEQFF. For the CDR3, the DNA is TGCGCCAGCAGCTCCTCGGTCCGCGGCAATGAGCAGTTCTTC.

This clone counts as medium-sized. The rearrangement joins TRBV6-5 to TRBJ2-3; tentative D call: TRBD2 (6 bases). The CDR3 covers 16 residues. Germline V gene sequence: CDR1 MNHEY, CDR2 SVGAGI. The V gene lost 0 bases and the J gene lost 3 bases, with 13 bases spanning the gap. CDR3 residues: CASSYSNAGTTDTQYF. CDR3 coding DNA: TGTGCCAGCAGTTACTCTAACGCGGGGACGACAGATACGCAGTATTTT.

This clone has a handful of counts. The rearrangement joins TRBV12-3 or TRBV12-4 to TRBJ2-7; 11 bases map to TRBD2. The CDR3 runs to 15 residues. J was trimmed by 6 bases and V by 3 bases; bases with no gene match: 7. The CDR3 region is CASSFSTSGTLEQYF. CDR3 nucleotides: TGTGCCAGCAGTTTTTCGACTAGCGGGACGCTCGAGCAGTACTTC.

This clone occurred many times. CDR3 in DNA: TGTGCCAGCAGCCCGCGGACAGGGGACTCTGGAAACACCATATATTTT. Amino acid sequence: CASSPRTGDSGNTIYF. This rearrangement joins TRBV11-1 to TRBJ1-3; 9 bases match TRBD1. V lost 5 bases and J lost 0; bases outside the gene matches: 5. CDR1 and CDR2 (germline): SGHAT, FQDESV (reference sequence). The CDR3 has 16 residues.

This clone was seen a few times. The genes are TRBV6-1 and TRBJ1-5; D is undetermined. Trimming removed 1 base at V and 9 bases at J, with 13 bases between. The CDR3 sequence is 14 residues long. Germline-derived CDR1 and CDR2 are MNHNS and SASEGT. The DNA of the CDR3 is TGTGCCAGCAGTGAAGGCGGGAATCTATGGCCCCAGCATTTT. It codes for CASSEGGNLWPQHF.

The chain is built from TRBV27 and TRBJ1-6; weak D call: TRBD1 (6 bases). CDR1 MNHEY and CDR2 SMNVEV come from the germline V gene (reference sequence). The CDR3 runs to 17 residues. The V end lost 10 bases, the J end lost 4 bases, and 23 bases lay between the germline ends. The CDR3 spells CATIVTGGRWYNSPLHF. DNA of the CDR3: TGTGCCACCATTGTCACGGGGGGCCGATGGTATAATTCACCCCTCCACTTT.

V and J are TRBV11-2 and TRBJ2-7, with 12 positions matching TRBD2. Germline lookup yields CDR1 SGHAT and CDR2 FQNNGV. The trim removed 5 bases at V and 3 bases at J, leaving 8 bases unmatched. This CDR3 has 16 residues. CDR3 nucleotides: TGTGCCAGCAGCCCCAGACTAGCGGGAGTGGACTACGAGCAGTACTTC. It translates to CASSPRLAGVDYEQYF.

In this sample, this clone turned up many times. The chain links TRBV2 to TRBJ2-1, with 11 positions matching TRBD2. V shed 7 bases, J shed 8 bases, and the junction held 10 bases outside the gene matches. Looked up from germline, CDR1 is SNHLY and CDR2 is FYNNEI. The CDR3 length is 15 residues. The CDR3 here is CASTLSSGGRDEQFF. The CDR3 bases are TGTGCCAGCACCCTATCTAGCGGGGGGCGGGATGAGCAGTTCTTC.

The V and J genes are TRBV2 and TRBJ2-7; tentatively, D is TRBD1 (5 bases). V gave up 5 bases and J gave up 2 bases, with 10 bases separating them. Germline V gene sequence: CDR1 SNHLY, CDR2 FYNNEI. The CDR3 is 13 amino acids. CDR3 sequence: CASSRVTAYEQYF. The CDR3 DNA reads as TGTGCCAGCAGTCGCGTGACAGCCTACGAGCAGTACTTC.

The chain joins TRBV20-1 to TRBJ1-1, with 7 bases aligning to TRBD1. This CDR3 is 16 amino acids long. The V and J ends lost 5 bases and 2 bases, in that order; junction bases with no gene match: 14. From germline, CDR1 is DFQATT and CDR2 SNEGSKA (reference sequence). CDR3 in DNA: TGCAGTGCTTGCCCCCCTGACAGGGTCGGCAACACTGAAGCTTTCTTT. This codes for CSACPPDRVGNTEAFF.

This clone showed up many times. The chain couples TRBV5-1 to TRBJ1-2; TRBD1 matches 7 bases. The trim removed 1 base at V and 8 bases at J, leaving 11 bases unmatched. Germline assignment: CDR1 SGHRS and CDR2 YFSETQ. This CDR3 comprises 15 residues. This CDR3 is CASSLSGQTREGYTF. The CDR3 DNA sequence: TGCGCCAGCAGCTTGTCGGGACAGACCCGGGAGGGCTACACCTTC.

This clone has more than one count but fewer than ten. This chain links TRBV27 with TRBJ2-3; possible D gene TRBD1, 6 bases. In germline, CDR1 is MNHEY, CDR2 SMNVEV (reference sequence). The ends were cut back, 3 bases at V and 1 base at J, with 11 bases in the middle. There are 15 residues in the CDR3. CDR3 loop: CASSFGRGGTDTQYF. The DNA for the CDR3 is TGTGCCAGCAGTTTTGGCAGGGGAGGCACAGATACGCAGTATTTT.

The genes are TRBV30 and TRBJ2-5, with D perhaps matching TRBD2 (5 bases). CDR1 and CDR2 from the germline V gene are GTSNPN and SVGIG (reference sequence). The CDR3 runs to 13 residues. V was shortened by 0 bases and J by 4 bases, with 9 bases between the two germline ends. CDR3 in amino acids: CAWSVGVGETQYF. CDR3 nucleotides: TGTGCCTGGAGTGTCGGGGTAGGAGAGACCCAGTACTTC.